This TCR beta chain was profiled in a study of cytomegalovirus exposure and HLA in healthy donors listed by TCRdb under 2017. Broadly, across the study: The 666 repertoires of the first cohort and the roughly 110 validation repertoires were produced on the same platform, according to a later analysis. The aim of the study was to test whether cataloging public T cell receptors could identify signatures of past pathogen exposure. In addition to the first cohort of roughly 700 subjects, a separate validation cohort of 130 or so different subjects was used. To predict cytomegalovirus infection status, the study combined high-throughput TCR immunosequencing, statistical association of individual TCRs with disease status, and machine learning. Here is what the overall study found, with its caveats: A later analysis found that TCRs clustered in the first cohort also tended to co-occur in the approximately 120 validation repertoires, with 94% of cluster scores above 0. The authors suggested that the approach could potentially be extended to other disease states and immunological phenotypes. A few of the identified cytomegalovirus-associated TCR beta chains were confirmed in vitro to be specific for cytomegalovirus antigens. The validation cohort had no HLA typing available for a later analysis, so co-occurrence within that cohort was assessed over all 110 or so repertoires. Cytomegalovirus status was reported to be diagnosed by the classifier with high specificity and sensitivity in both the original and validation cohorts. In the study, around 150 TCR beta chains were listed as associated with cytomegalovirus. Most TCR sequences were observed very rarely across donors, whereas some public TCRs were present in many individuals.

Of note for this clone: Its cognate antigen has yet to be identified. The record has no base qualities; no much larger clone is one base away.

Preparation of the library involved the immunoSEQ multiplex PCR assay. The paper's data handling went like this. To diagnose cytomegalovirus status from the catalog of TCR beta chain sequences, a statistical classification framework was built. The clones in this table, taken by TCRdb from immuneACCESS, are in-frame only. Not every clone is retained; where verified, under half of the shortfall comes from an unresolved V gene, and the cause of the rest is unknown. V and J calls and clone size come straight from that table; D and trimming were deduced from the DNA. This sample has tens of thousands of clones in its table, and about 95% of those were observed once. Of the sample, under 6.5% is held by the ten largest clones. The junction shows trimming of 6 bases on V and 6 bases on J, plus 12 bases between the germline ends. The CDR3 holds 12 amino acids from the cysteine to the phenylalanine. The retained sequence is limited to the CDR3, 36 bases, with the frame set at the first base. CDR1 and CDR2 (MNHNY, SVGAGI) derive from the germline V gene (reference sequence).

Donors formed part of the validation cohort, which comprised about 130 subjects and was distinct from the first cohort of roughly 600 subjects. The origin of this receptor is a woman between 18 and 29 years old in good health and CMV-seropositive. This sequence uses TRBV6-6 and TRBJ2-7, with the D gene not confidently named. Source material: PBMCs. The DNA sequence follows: TGTGCCAGCAGCCTACCTCTAGGCGAGCAGTACTTC. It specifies CASSLPLGEQYF.